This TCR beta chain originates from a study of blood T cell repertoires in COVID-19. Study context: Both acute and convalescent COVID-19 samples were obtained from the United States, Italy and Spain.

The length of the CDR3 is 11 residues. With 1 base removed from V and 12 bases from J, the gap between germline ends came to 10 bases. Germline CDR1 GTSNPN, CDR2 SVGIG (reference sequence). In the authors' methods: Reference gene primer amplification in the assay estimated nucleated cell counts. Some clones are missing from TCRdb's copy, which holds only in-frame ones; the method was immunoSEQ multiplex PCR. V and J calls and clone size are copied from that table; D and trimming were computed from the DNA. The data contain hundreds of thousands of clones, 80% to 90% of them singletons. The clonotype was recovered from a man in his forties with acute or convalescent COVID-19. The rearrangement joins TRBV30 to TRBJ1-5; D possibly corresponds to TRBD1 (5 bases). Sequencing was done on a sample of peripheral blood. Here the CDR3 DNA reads TGTGCCTGGAGTGCGGAGGGACGCCAGCATTTT. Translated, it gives CAWSAEGRQHF.